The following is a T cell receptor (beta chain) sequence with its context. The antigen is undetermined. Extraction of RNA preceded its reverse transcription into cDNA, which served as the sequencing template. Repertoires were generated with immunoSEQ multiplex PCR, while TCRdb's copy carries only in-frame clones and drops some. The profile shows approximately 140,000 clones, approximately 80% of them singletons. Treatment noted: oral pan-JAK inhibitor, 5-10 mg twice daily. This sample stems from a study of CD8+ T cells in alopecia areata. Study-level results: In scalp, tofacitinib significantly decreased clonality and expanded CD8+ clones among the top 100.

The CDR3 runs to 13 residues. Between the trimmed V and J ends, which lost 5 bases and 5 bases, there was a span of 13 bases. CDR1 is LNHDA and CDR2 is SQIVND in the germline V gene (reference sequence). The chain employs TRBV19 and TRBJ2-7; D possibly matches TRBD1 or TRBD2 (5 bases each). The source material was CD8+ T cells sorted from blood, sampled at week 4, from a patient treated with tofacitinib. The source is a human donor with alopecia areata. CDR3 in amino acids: CASSAQPGHEQYF. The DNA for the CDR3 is TGTGCCAGTAGTGCCCAGCCGGGACACGAGCAGTACTTC.